This T cell receptor (beta chain) was recorded in a study of post-analysis software for immune sequencing data. Overall study findings and caveats: Roughly 5 TRBV segments occurring more often in patients than controls included TRBV5-6, TRBV5-1 and TRBV20-1.

CDR1 SGHKS and CDR2 YYEKEE come from the germline V gene (reference sequence). The CDR3 loop spans 13 amino acids. Germline trimming cut 4 bases from V and 8 bases from J; bases unmatched to any gene: 8. Carried by the TCR beta cDNA libraries were unique molecular identifiers. MiXCR, run by TCRdb on the PCR reads, gives a single entry per CDR3 protein. The sample has some 690,000 distinct CDR3 sequences; around 27% are singletons. This clonotype came up a few times. Its matching antigen is unknown. This sequence joins TRBV5-5 and TRBJ1-2, with 7 bases that match TRBD1. This clonotype was obtained from a girl aged 5-17 years with multiple sclerosis. The specimen sequenced was blood. CDR3 DNA: TGTGCCAGCAGCCGGACAGGCCATGAGGGCTACACCTTC. Encoded protein: CASSRTGHEGYTF.